One sample yielded the 14 T cell receptor beta chains listed below, sequenced in a study of blood T cell repertoires in COVID-19. Sequencing used immunoSEQ multiplex PCR; TCRdb keeps in-frame clones, though not all of them. The repertoire consists of over 200,000 clones, with roughly 80% occurring once and the leading ten covering roughly 8%. The sample was peripheral blood. The receptors were sampled from an elderly woman with acute or convalescent COVID-19.

The chain is built from TRBV18 and TRBJ1-1; D gene unclear. Trimming took 2 bases from V and 1 from J, leaving 8 bases between them. Germline V gene data show CDR1 as KGHSH and CDR2 as LQKENI. The CDR3 has 14 residues. The DNA of the CDR3 is TGTGCCAGCTCACCAGAGGTAGGGAACACTGAAGCTTTCTTT. Its translation: CASSPEVGNTEAFF.

The count of this clone is one. The chain carries TRBV19 and TRBJ1-3; D is ambiguous. The V gene's germline CDR1 is LNHDA and CDR2 SQIVND (reference sequence). Trimming took 4 bases from V and 6 from J, leaving 10 bases between them. CDR3 length equals 13 residues. The CDR3 is CASSTLAKNTIYF. The CDR3 region has the DNA TGTGCCAGTAGTACTCTGGCCAAAAACACCATATATTTT.

The rearrangement links TRBV12-3 or TRBV12-4 to TRBJ2-1; perhaps TRBD2 as D (6 bases). V was shortened by 8 bases and J by 6 bases, with 8 bases between the two germline ends. The CDR3 has 11 amino acids. The CDR3 protein is CASGTFNEQFF. As DNA, the CDR3 is TGTGCCAGCGGGACTTTCAATGAGCAGTTCTTC.

DNA for the CDR3: TGTGCCAGCAGCCAAGCGGGGGGGCCTATCAATGAGCAGTTCTTC. Encoded protein: CASSQAGGPINEQFF. V and J are TRBV3-1 (or the pseudogene TRBV3-2) and TRBJ2-1, with 8 bases lining up with TRBD2. CDR3 size: 15 residues. V dropped 1 base and J dropped 6; count of bases not matched to a gene: 5. Germline assignment: CDR1 LGHDT and CDR2 YNNKEL (reference sequence).

The chain is built from TRBV5-4 and TRBJ2-7; maybe TRBD2 (5 bases). This CDR3 contains 14 residues. The V gene's germline CDR1 is SGHNT and CDR2 YYREEE (reference sequence). The V gene lost 2 bases and the J gene lost 6 bases, with 15 bases spanning the gap. CDR3 region: CASSLRRQAGEQYF. The DNA of the CDR3 is TGTGCCAGCAGCTTAAGGCGCCAGGCGGGCGAGCAGTACTTC.

J is TRBJ1-1 and V is TRBV10-3; 7 bases align to TRBD1. Trimming removed 10 bases from V and 5 bases from J; junction bases left unmatched: 7. This CDR3 has 12 residues. Germline-derived CDR1 and CDR2 are ENHRY and SYGVKD. The CDR3 reads CATNTGVTEAFF. The CDR3 DNA reads TGTGCCACCAATACAGGGGTGACTGAAGCTTTCTTT.

V and J are TRBV14 and TRBJ1-4, with D perhaps TRBD1 (6 bases). V gave up 1 base and J gave up 4 bases, with 16 bases separating them. Germline values: CDR1 SGHDN, CDR2 FVKESK. The CDR3 totals 17 residues. The CDR3 nucleotides read TGTGCCAGCAGCCAAGGGGGGCACAGGCCTCTTAATGAAAAACTGTTTTTT. This encodes CASSQGGHRPLNEKLFF. The entire variable domain, with the rest obtained from reference TRBV14 and TRBJ1-4, is as follows: EAGVTQFPSHSVIEKGQTVTLRCDPISGHDNLYWYRRVMGKEIKFLLHFVKESKQDESGMPNNRFLAERTGGTYSTLKVQPAELEDSGVYFCASSQGGHRPLNEKLFFGSGTQLSVL.

The genes are TRBV7-8 and TRBJ2-2; 11 bases line up with TRBD2. CDR1 and CDR2 (germline): SGHVS, FQNEAQ. This CDR3 contains 16 residues. V dropped 4 bases and J dropped 4; count of bases not matched to a gene: 5. The CDR3 spells CASSYGLAGATGELFF. In DNA form, the CDR3 reads TGTGCCAGCAGCTACGGACTAGCGGGTGCCACCGGGGAGCTGTTTTTT.

The chain links TRBV27 to TRBJ1-1; D is unclear. Germline CDR1 MNHEY, CDR2 SMNVEV (reference sequence). V was cut by 5 bases and J by 5 bases, with 15 bases left in between. The CDR3 totals 14 residues. CDR3 protein: CASSARGAETEAFF. In nucleotides, the CDR3 is TGTGCCAGCAGTGCCCGAGGCGCGGAGACTGAAGCTTTCTTT.

The V call is TRBV6-4, the J call TRBJ1-2; the D is unclear. Germline V gives CDR1 MRHNA, CDR2 SNTAGT. This CDR3 comprises 15 residues. The germline V and J ends were trimmed by 3 bases and 4 bases, with 15 bases remaining between them. The CDR3 protein is CASSEDSRRLYGYTF. In DNA form, the CDR3 reads TGTGCCAGCAGTGAAGACTCCCGGCGGCTCTATGGCTACACCTTC.

The V gene is TRBV7-9, the J gene TRBJ1-1; no firm D call. Trimming left V 1 base short and J 1 base short, with 7 bases between. The CDR3 spans 14 residues. Germline assignment: CDR1 SEHNR and CDR2 FQNEAQ (reference sequence). In DNA form, the CDR3 reads TGTGCCAGCAGCTTAGGAGCTTCGAACACTGAAGCTTTCTTT. Translated, it gives CASSLGASNTEAFF.

This chain links TRBV7-9 with TRBJ1-3; D ambiguous. Germline V lookup: CDR1 SEHNR, CDR2 FQNEAQ (reference sequence). The CDR3 loop spans 15 amino acids. Deletions cut 4 bases from V and 1 base from J, with 11 bases between. CDR3 in DNA: TGTGCCAGCAGCTCCCTGGAGCAGTCTGGAAACACCATATATTTT. Protein product: CASSSLEQSGNTIYF.

The rearrangement links TRBV28 to TRBJ2-4, with TRBD2 matching over 8 bases. V lost 6 bases and J lost 7; bases outside the gene matches: 11. Germline CDR1 reads MDHEN; CDR2 reads SYDVKM. The CDR3 has 15 amino acids. The CDR3 sequence is CASRRGERGWNIQYF. As DNA, the CDR3 is TGTGCCAGCAGGCGAGGGGAGCGGGGGTGGAACATTCAGTACTTC.

The CDR3 sequence: CASSLTEESSYEQYF. CDR3 bases: TGTGCCAGCAGCCTTACAGAAGAGAGCTCCTACGAGCAGTACTTC. The chain carries TRBV11-2 and TRBJ2-7, with D unclear. Trimming removed 5 bases from V and 0 bases from J, with 14 bases in between. The CDR3 extends over 15 amino acids. Germline CDR1 SGHAT, CDR2 FQNNGV.